These 17 T cell receptor beta chains share one sample of origin, sequenced in a study of monozygotic twins with cystic fibrosis. Assay used: immunoSEQ multiplex PCR; TCRdb lists only in-frame clones, some missing. The table lists 25,000 to 30,000 clones, about 82% of them singletons, with around 1% in the top ten. Sample: blood. The origin of the receptors is a girl aged 2 to 9 with cystic fibrosis.

This clone has just one count. The V and J genes are TRBV6-5 and TRBJ2-1, with D maybe TRBD2 (6 bases). In germline, CDR1 is MNHEY, CDR2 SVGAGI. The CDR3 has 14 residues. V lost 6 bases and J lost 5, with 14 bases in between. The CDR3 sequence: CASRRDGRDNEQFF. DNA of the CDR3: TGTGCCAGCAGGCGGGACGGAAGAGACAATGAGCAGTTCTTC.

The chain employs TRBV15 and TRBJ2-4; D might be TRBD1 or TRBD2, each matching 5 bases. The CDR3 is 14 residues long. Germline CDR1 and CDR2: LNHNV and YYDKDF (reference sequence). Trimming took 0 bases from V and 8 from J, leaving 11 bases between them. The CDR3 DNA follows: TGTGCCACCAGCAGAGACCAACGGGACGACATTCAGTACTTC. Protein: CATSRDQRDDIQYF.

The rearrangement joins TRBV9 to TRBJ2-2, with D uncertain. The CDR3 loop spans 13 amino acids. Germline V gene sequence: CDR1 SGDLS, CDR2 YYNGEE. The V end was cut by 4 bases, the J end by 10 bases, with 14 bases between. Here the CDR3 reads CASSQWQEEELFF. The DNA of the CDR3 is TGTGCCAGCAGCCAATGGCAGGAAGAGGAGCTGTTTTTT.

This clone was recorded a few times. The gene calls are TRBV7-9 and TRBJ1-1; D gene uncertain. Trimming removed 3 bases from V and 2 bases from J, with 4 bases in between. CDR1 is SEHNR and CDR2 is FQNEAQ in the germline V gene (reference sequence). This CDR3 contains 12 residues. The CDR3 protein is CASSLTNTEAFF. The CDR3 DNA sequence: TGTGCCAGCAGCTTGACCAACACTGAAGCTTTCTTT.

This chain joins TRBV19 and TRBJ2-5, with D perhaps matching TRBD2 (5 bases). This CDR3 spans 14 amino acids. Germline-derived CDR1 and CDR2 are LNHDA and SQIVND (reference sequence). V lost 3 bases to trimming and J lost 2 bases, with 10 bases between them. CDR3 in amino acids: CASSIGGRQETQYF. The CDR3 DNA reads as TGTGCCAGTAGTATTGGAGGCCGTCAAGAGACCCAGTACTTC. Using reference TRBV19 and TRBJ2-5 for the parts outside the CDR3, the full variable domain is DGGITQSPKYLFRKEGQNVTLSCEQNLNHDAMYWYRQDPGQGLRLIYYSQIVNDFQKGDIAEGYSVSREKKESFPLTVTSAQKNPTAFYLCASSIGGRQETQYFGPGTRLLVL.

This CDR3 is CASSAGSYEQYF. The CDR3 region has the DNA TGTGCCAGCAGCGCAGGAAGCTACGAGCAGTACTTC. The rearrangement joins TRBV2 to TRBJ2-7, with D hard to call. Per germline, CDR1 SNHLY and CDR2 FYNNEI. This CDR3 has 12 residues. V was cut by 6 bases and J by 3 bases, with 9 bases left in between.

This chain connects TRBV6-1 to TRBJ1-6; D is uncertain. The V gene lost 5 bases and the J gene lost 10 bases, with 15 bases spanning the gap. The germline V gene has CDR1 MNHNS and CDR2 SASEGT. The CDR3 contains 14 residues. The CDR3 DNA reads as TGTGCCAGCAGTAATAGACAAGTTAGATCACCCCTCCACTTT. It codes for CASSNRQVRSPLHF.

The chain is built from TRBV19 and TRBJ1-2; D not certain. The CDR3 consists of 14 residues. Germline lookup yields CDR1 LNHDA and CDR2 SQIVND (reference sequence). Trimming shortened V by 5 bases and J by 2 bases, and 12 bases separated the two germline ends. CDR3 DNA sequence: TGTGCCAGTAGTTTTTCGGCTATCAACTATGGCTACACCTTC. Translation gives CASSFSAINYGYTF.

V gene TRBV5-4 combines with J gene TRBJ1-1; the match to TRBD1 covers 8 bases. CDR1 and CDR2 from the germline V gene are SGHNT and YYREEE (reference sequence). The V segment lost 2 bases and the J segment 0 bases; nucleotides outside the gene matches: 0. The CDR3 has 14 amino acids. This chain's CDR3 is CASSLQGVNTEAFF. As DNA, the CDR3 is TGTGCCAGCAGCTTACAGGGGGTGAACACTGAAGCTTTCTTT.

This rearrangement joins TRBV18 to TRBJ2-5, with 13 nucleotides matching TRBD2. The V gene end was trimmed by 4 bases and the J gene end by 3 bases; junction bases not matched to a gene: 5. Germline CDR1 KGHSH, CDR2 LQKENI. The CDR3 loop spans 16 amino acids. The DNA of the CDR3 is TGTGCCAGCTCACTTAATGGACTAGCGGGAGAAGAGACCCAGTACTTC. This gives the protein CASSLNGLAGEETQYF.

The chain is built from TRBV11-2 and TRBJ2-5, with D unresolved. The germline gives CDR1 SGHAT, CDR2 FQNNGV. The V end lost 1 base, the J end lost 5 bases, and 2 bases lay between the germline ends. The CDR3 contains 11 residues. CDR3 residues: CASSLGETQYF. Written as DNA, the CDR3 is TGTGCCAGCAGCTTAGGGGAGACCCAGTACTTC.

The chain carries TRBV10-3 and TRBJ2-4; 9 bases are a match to TRBD1. CDR1 is ENHRY, CDR2 SYGVKD, per germline. V dropped 0 bases and J dropped 1; count of bases not matched to a gene: 10. There are 19 residues in the CDR3. CDR3 nucleotide sequence: TGTGCCATCAGTGAGTCGCGGGGACAGGGAAGGTTGGCCAAAAACATTCAGTACTTC. It codes for CAISESRGQGRLAKNIQYF.

The chain couples TRBV10-1 to TRBJ2-1, with 9 bases matching TRBD2. Germline assignment: CDR1 WNHNN and CDR2 SYGVQD (reference sequence). The CDR3 has 15 residues. V gave up 2 bases and J gave up 3 bases; unmatched junction bases: 2. The DNA for the CDR3 is TGCGCCAGCAGTGAGGAGACTAGCGGCTACAATGAGCAGTTCTTC. Protein: CASSEETSGYNEQFF.

This rearrangement joins TRBV14 to TRBJ2-2; D is perhaps TRBD1 or TRBD2 (6 bases each). V lost 2 bases and J 6 bases, leaving 19 bases between the germline ends. This CDR3 contains 17 residues. Germline V gene data show CDR1 as SGHDN and CDR2 as FVKESK. CDR3 sequence reads: CASSQSWRDTAPGELFF. The CDR3 nucleotides read TGTGCCAGCAGCCAAAGCTGGCGGGACACGGCTCCCGGGGAGCTGTTTTTT.

The chain recombines TRBV30 with TRBJ1-2, with D perhaps matching TRBD1 (5 bases). The germline V gene encodes CDR1 GTSNPN and CDR2 SVGIG (reference sequence). V was clipped by 0 bases and J by 5 bases, with 10 bases between them. This CDR3 is 13 amino acids long. Here the CDR3 DNA reads TGTGCCTGGAGTGTACGTGAGGGGTATGGCTACACCTTC. It is translated as CAWSVREGYGYTF. Using reference TRBV30 and TRBJ1-2 for the parts outside the CDR3, the full variable domain is SQTIHQWPATLVQPVGSPLSLECTVEGTSNPNLYWYRQAAGRGLQLLFYSVGIGQISSEVPQNLSASRPQDRQFILSSKKLLLSDSGFYLCAWSVREGYGYTFGSGTRLTVV.

The chain couples TRBV7-9 to TRBJ2-7, with D possibly TRBD1 on 5 matching bases. With 2 bases removed from V and 2 bases from J, the gap between germline ends came to 7 bases. The length of the CDR3 is 13 residues. From germline, CDR1 is SEHNR and CDR2 FQNEAQ (reference sequence). The CDR3: CASSLSGTYEQYF. CDR3 sequence (DNA): TGTGCCAGCAGCTTATCAGGGACCTACGAGCAGTACTTC.

This chain uses TRBV18 with TRBJ1-1; no definite D call. This CDR3 region has 14 residues. With 1 base removed from V and 4 bases from J, the gap between germline ends came to 10 bases. CDR1 is KGHSH and CDR2 is LQKENI in the germline V gene. CDR3 residues: CASSPREGTTEAFF. Written as DNA, the CDR3 is TGTGCCAGCTCACCACGGGAGGGTACCACTGAAGCTTTCTTT.